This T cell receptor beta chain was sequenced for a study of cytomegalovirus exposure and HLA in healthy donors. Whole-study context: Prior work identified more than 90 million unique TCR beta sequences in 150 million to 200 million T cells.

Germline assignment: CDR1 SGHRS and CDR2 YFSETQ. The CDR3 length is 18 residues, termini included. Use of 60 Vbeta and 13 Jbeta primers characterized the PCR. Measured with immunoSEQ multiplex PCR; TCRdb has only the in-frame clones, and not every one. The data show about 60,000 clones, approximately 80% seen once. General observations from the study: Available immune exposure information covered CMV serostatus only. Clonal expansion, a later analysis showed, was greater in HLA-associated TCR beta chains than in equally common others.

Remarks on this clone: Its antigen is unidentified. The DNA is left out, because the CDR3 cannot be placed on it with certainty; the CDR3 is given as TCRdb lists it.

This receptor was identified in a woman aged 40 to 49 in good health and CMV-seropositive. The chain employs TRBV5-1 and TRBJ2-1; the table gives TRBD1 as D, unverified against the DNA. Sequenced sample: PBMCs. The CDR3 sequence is CASSLVFGPGSSYNEQFF.